The 29 T cell receptor beta chains given below trace back to one sample, sequenced in a study of blood T cell repertoires in COVID-19. The protocol was immunoSEQ multiplex PCR, while the TCRdb copy is restricted to in-frame clones and leaves out a portion. The sample has under 300,000 clones; 82% are singletons. Specimen: peripheral blood. The receptors were gathered from a woman in her fifties or sixties with active or convalescent COVID-19.

This clone was found once. V gene TRBV27 combines with J gene TRBJ1-6; D gene unclear. V was clipped by 6 bases and J by 4 bases, with 13 bases between them. The CDR3 runs to 15 residues. CDR1 and CDR2 from the germline V gene are MNHEY and SMNVEV (reference sequence). The CDR3 DNA sequence: TGTGCCAGCAGATACGATGTCAGGTATAATTCACCCCTCCACTTT. Translating gives CASRYDVRYNSPLHF.

The chain links TRBV18 to TRBJ1-1, with no clear D. Trimming cost V 2 bases and J 0 bases, with 10 bases left between them. This CDR3 contains 15 residues. Germline loops: CDR1 KGHSH, CDR2 LQKENI. CDR3 sequence reads: CASSPGEMLNTEAFF. CDR3 in DNA: TGTGCCAGCTCACCAGGGGAGATGTTGAACACTGAAGCTTTCTTT. The whole variable domain, remainder taken from reference TRBV18 and TRBJ1-1, is NAGVMQNPRHLVRRRGQEARLRCSPMKGHSHVYWYRQLPEEGLKFMVYLQKENIIDESGMPKERFSAEFPKEGPSILRIQQVVRGDSAAYFCASSPGEMLNTEAFFGQGTRLTVV.

This rearrangement joins TRBV14 to TRBJ1-2, with TRBD1 as a possible D gene (5 bases). This CDR3 region has 16 residues. CDR1 SGHDN and CDR2 FVKESK come from the germline V gene. Between the trimmed V and J ends, which lost 2 bases and 0 bases, there was a span of 13 bases. CDR3 coding DNA: TGTGCCAGCAGCCAACGGACACTCTTAGCTAACTATGGCTACACCTTC. Amino acids: CASSQRTLLANYGYTF.

The chain joins TRBV11-3 to TRBJ2-3; weak D call: TRBD2 (6 bases). This CDR3 spans 15 amino acids. In germline, CDR1 is SGHNT, CDR2 YENEEA. With 5 bases removed from V and 5 bases from J, the gap between germline ends came to 17 bases. This CDR3 reads CASSRDSPAGDTQYF. CDR3 nucleotide sequence: TGTGCCAGCAGCCGGGACTCCCCAGCGGGAGATACGCAGTATTTT.

The table lists this clone with a count of one. The V and J genes are TRBV7-6 and TRBJ2-4, with D maybe TRBD1 (5 bases). Deletions cut 1 base from V and 8 bases from J, with 9 bases between. This CDR3 spans 13 amino acids. The germline V gene has CDR1 SGHVS and CDR2 FNYEAQ. The chain's CDR3 is CASSLEQGYIQYF. The DNA for the CDR3 is TGTGCCAGCAGCTTAGAGCAGGGTTACATTCAGTACTTC.

The CDR3 loop reads CASSLGQGPFYEQYF. Written as DNA, the CDR3 is TGTGCCAGCAGCTTAGGCCAGGGGCCGTTCTACGAGCAGTACTTC. The rearrangement uses TRBV7-2 and TRBJ2-7; weak D call: TRBD1 (6 bases). The germline V and J ends were trimmed by 1 base and 3 bases, with 13 bases remaining between them. Germline V gene lookup returns CDR1 SGHTA and CDR2 FQGNSA. The CDR3 covers 15 residues.

This chain joins TRBV5-8 and TRBJ1-5; D unclear. Germline CDR1 SGHTS, CDR2 YDEGEE. Trimming shortened V by 2 bases and J by 2 bases, and 17 bases separated the two germline ends. This CDR3 spans 17 amino acids. The CDR3 loop is CASSLGSALVGNQPQHF. The CDR3 nucleotides read TGTGCCAGCAGCTTAGGTTCAGCGCTGGTGGGCAATCAGCCCCAGCATTTT.

The chain has TRBV9 and TRBJ1-2; D may be TRBD1 (6 bases). This CDR3 spans 18 amino acids. In germline, CDR1 is SGDLS, CDR2 YYNGEE. Trimming left V 5 bases short and J 4 bases short, with 27 bases between. The CDR3, as DNA: TGTGCCAGCAGTAGTCAGGGGCGGGGGCGAAACCTGGGCTATGGCTACACCTTC. This sequence encodes CASSSQGRGRNLGYGYTF.

J is TRBJ1-5 and V is TRBV3-1 (or the pseudogene TRBV3-2), with D tentatively TRBD1 (6 bases). Trimming took off 3 bases at V and 0 bases at J, with 12 bases between the two ends. Germline V lookup: CDR1 LGHDT, CDR2 YNNKEL (reference sequence). The CDR3 runs 16 residues. CDR3 DNA: TGTGCCAGCAGCCAGGGGACACACTATAGCAATCAGCCCCAGCATTTT. Translated, it gives CASSQGTHYSNQPQHF.

This clone was observed once. The V gene is TRBV2, the J gene TRBJ2-5; 10 nucleotides line up with TRBD2. Germline V lookup: CDR1 SNHLY, CDR2 FYNNEI. V trimming: 7 bases; J trimming: 5 bases; junction bases outside the gene matches: 10. The CDR3 is made up of 15 amino acids. This CDR3 is CASNTERGGWETQYF. CDR3 sequence (DNA): TGTGCCAGCAATACGGAGCGGGGGGGTTGGGAGACCCAGTACTTC.

The chain combines TRBV5-1 with TRBJ2-3; the match to TRBD1 covers 12 bases. The CDR3 covers 14 residues. Germline CDR1 and CDR2: SGHRS and YFSETQ. Unmatched junction bases numbered 2, after V lost 5 bases and J lost 4 bases. CDR3 nucleotides: TGCGCCAGCAGGGGACAGGGGGCCTCAGATACGCAGTATTTT. Its protein is CASRGQGASDTQYF.

There are a few counts of this clone. J is TRBJ1-2 and V is TRBV6-2 or TRBV6-3; weak D call: TRBD1 (6 bases). Trimming pared 2 bases from V and 2 bases from J, leaving 6 bases between. The CDR3 is 13 amino acids. Germline V gene data show CDR1 as MNHEY and CDR2 as SVGEGT. Here the CDR3 reads CASSYTGNYGYTF. The DNA for the CDR3 is TGTGCCAGCAGTTACACAGGGAACTATGGCTACACCTTC.

V and J are TRBV5-1 and TRBJ2-7, with a possible D match to TRBD1 (5 bases). The germline V gene has CDR1 SGHRS and CDR2 YFSETQ. The CDR3 sequence is 15 residues long. V dropped 0 bases and J dropped 3 bases, with 13 bases sitting between them. The CDR3 DNA reads as TGCGCCAGCAGCTTGGGGTTGGGCAGGGTCTACGAGCAGTACTTC. Translated: CASSLGLGRVYEQYF.

This clone was counted between two and nine times. This chain links TRBV30 with TRBJ1-5; the match to TRBD1 covers 8 bases. Germline V gene sequence: CDR1 GTSNPN, CDR2 SVGIG (reference sequence). Trimming cost V 0 bases and J 2 bases; bases outside gene matches: 0. This CDR3 has 14 amino acids. The CDR3 sequence is CAWSVTGGNQPQHF. CDR3 coding DNA: TGTGCCTGGAGTGTGACAGGGGGCAATCAGCCCCAGCATTTT.

The genes are TRBV13 and TRBJ1-3, with a tentative D call TRBD1 (6 bases). Trimming cost V 5 bases and J 0 bases, with 14 bases left between them. The CDR3 has 16 residues. The germline V gene encodes CDR1 PRHDT and CDR2 FYEKMQ (reference sequence). CDR3 nucleotide sequence: TGTGCCAGCAGCCCCGCGGGGGCCAGCTCTGGAAACACCATATATTTT. Translation gives CASSPAGASSGNTIYF.

The V call is TRBV27, the J call TRBJ2-5; TRBD2 matches at 9 bases. Germline CDR1 reads MNHEY; CDR2 reads SMNVEV (reference sequence). Germline trimming cut 2 bases from V and 5 bases from J; bases unmatched to any gene: 9. This CDR3 contains 16 residues. CDR3 DNA sequence: TGTGCCAGCAGTTTAGGTTTAGCGGGGGTTGGCGAGACCCAGTACTTC. Translation: CASSLGLAGVGETQYF.

V is TRBV5-1 and J is TRBJ2-2, with 9 bases aligning to TRBD2. Germline CDR1 reads SGHRS; CDR2 reads YFSETQ. CDR3 length: 16 residues. After removal of 3 bases from V and 4 bases from J, the junction contained 7 bases not matched to a gene. CDR3: CASSYFRGGATGELFF. The CDR3 region has the DNA TGCGCCAGCAGCTATTTCCGCGGGGGGGCCACCGGGGAGCTGTTTTTT.

This chain connects TRBV14 to TRBJ2-1, with D perhaps TRBD1 (6 bases). The V gene lost 4 bases and the J gene lost 4 bases, with 14 bases spanning the gap. Looked up from germline, CDR1 is SGHDN and CDR2 is FVKESK. The CDR3 extends over 15 amino acids. The CDR3 nucleotides are TGTGCCAGCAGCCCATTCAATACAGGGTACAATGAGCAGTTCTTC. Amino acid sequence: CASSPFNTGYNEQFF.

This chain connects TRBV7-9 to TRBJ1-4; perhaps TRBD1 as D (5 bases). The CDR3 contains 14 residues. Trimming removed 5 bases from V and 7 bases from J, with 14 bases in between. From germline, CDR1 is SEHNR and CDR2 FQNEAQ (reference sequence). CDR3 DNA sequence: TGTGCCAGCAGCCCAGAAGGGGAGGGTGAAAAACTGTTTTTT. This codes for CASSPEGEGEKLFF.

The CDR3 here is CASSPLGVYSGNTIYF. In DNA, the CDR3 is TGCGCCAGCAGCCCGTTAGGGGTCTACTCTGGAAACACCATATATTTT. The chain uses TRBV5-1 and TRBJ1-3; tentative D call: TRBD1 (5 bases). The V end was cut by 4 bases, the J end by 0 bases, with 14 bases between. The germline gives CDR1 SGHRS, CDR2 YFSETQ. The CDR3 has 16 residues.

The chain has TRBV6-6 and TRBJ1-1; no clear D. In germline, CDR1 is MNHNY, CDR2 SVGAGI (reference sequence). Trimming pared 4 bases from V and 3 bases from J, leaving 9 bases between. The CDR3 is made up of 13 amino acids. This CDR3 is CASSWEGDTEAFF. The DNA for the CDR3 is TGTGCCAGCAGTTGGGAGGGAGACACTGAAGCTTTCTTT.

The V call is TRBV4-3, the J call TRBJ1-3, with a weak D call TRBD1 (5 bases). This CDR3 region has 17 residues. Trimming pared 1 base from V and 0 bases from J, leaving 13 bases between. Germline CDR1 reads LGHNA; CDR2 reads YSLEER. The DNA for the CDR3 is TGCGCCAGCAGCCAAGGGGTCCAGGGCCCCTCTGGAAACACCATATATTTT. This sequence encodes CASSQGVQGPSGNTIYF.

This rearrangement joins TRBV7-9 to TRBJ1-6; D gene ambiguous. Germline V gene sequence: CDR1 SEHNR, CDR2 FQNEAQ (reference sequence). The CDR3 runs to 14 residues. Trimming pared 3 bases from V and 8 bases from J, leaving 11 bases between. The CDR3 is CASSLRAGDSPLHF. The CDR3 DNA reads as TGTGCCAGCAGCTTGAGGGCCGGGGATTCACCCCTCCACTTT.

The gene calls are TRBV9 and TRBJ2-3; D might be TRBD2 (6 bases). From germline, CDR1 is SGDLS and CDR2 YYNGEE. This CDR3 has 16 residues. V lost 3 bases and J 2 bases, leaving 16 bases between the germline ends. The CDR3, as DNA: TGTGCCAGCAGCGCCACCGGGACTTCCAACACAGATACGCAGTATTTT. Translating it yields CASSATGTSNTDTQYF.

Regarding this clone: Other DNA sequences in the same sample also yield this CDR3. The chain has TRBV6-5 and TRBJ1-2; D gene ambiguous. Germline lookup yields CDR1 MNHEY and CDR2 SVGAGI. The CDR3 is made up of 11 amino acids. V was pared by 7 bases and J by 8 bases, with 11 bases between. The CDR3, as DNA: TGTGCCAGCAAGGAGGGATTAGGCTACACCTTC. It encodes CASKEGLGYTF.

CDR3 nucleotides: TGTGCCAGCAGCTCAGGGGTCACCGGGGAGCTGTTTTTT. This gives the protein CASSSGVTGELFF. The V and J genes are TRBV7-3 and TRBJ2-2; weak D call: TRBD1 (6 bases). V was pared by 4 bases and J by 4 bases, with 7 bases between. The germline gives CDR1 SGHTA, CDR2 FQGTGA. The CDR3 sequence is 13 residues long.

The J gene is TRBJ2-2, the V gene TRBV6-2 or TRBV6-3, with D perhaps TRBD2 (7 bases). CDR1 MNHEY and CDR2 SVGEGT come from the germline V gene. Trimming stripped 2 bases from V and 5 bases from J, with 15 bases between. The length of the CDR3 is 16 residues. Written as DNA, the CDR3 is TGTGCCAGCAGTTACCCCATGGGGGGGCGGACCGGGGAGCTGTTTTTT. This encodes CASSYPMGGRTGELFF.

This clone was detected only a few times. The gene calls are TRBV4-1 and TRBJ2-7; D gene uncertain. The V gene lost 0 bases and the J gene lost 3 bases, with 6 bases spanning the gap. This CDR3 contains 13 residues. Germline V gene lookup returns CDR1 MGHRA and CDR2 YSYEKL. In DNA, the CDR3 is TGCGCCAGCAGCCAAGATCCCTACTACGAGCAGTACTTC. It specifies CASSQDPYYEQYF.

The chain combines TRBV5-1 with TRBJ1-4; TRBD1 might be the D (6 bases). From germline, CDR1 is SGHRS and CDR2 YFSETQ. This CDR3 spans 13 amino acids. The V end lost 7 bases, the J end lost 5 bases, and 12 bases lay between the germline ends. CDR3 amino acids: CASGPGQNEKLFF. The CDR3, as DNA: TGCGCCAGCGGCCCCGGACAGAATGAAAAACTGTTTTTT.